This T cell receptor (beta chain) was sequenced in a study of T cells after yellow fever vaccination. About the research overall: Libraries from low-cell-number fractions were prepared with the SMART-Seq v4 Ultra Low Input RNA kit. Study-level results: Peaking on day 5 versus 15, the secondary response was faster but weaker.

Production of TCR cDNA was by 5'RACE template switching, which also added a universal primer site and UMIs. Each CDR3 protein is one row after TCRdb ran MiXCR on the 5' RACE reads. Here the sample spans a few hundred thousand distinct CDR3 sequences, about 3.5% being singletons. The CDR3 is 18 residues long. CDR1 and CDR2 from the germline V gene are LGHNA and YSLEER. V dropped 0 bases and J dropped 8; count of bases not matched to a gene: 17. On this clonotype itself: Antigen unknown.

This clonotype was obtained from a man younger than 35 who received the YFV17D yellow fever vaccine. The material was PBMCs, obtained 15 days after the yellow fever booster vaccination. The chain links TRBV4-3 to TRBJ1-2; 8 bases match TRBD1. The CDR3 here is CASSQDSPGQGQVWGYTF. DNA of the CDR3: TGCGCCAGCAGCCAAGATTCACCCGGACAGGGACAAGTGTGGGGCTACACCTTC.